These 5 T cell receptor beta chains share one sample of origin, sequenced in a study of T cell changes during pregnancy in multiple sclerosis. Measured with immunoSEQ multiplex PCR; TCRdb has only the in-frame clones, and not every one. The table records about 110,000 clones, 91% of them present only once. The material was peripheral blood, obtained before pregnancy. These receptors originate from a female donor with multiple sclerosis, enrolled in a pregnancy study.

V is TRBV5-1 and J is TRBJ2-7; tentative D call: TRBD1 (6 bases). CDR3 size: 13 residues. The germline CDR1 and CDR2 sequences are SGHRS and YFSETQ. Between the trimmed V and J ends, which lost 6 bases and 2 bases, there was a span of 12 bases. CDR3 DNA: TGCGCCAGCACTTCGGACAGTACCTACGAGCAGTACTTC. Translated, it gives CASTSDSTYEQYF.

V and J are TRBV5-1 and TRBJ2-6; 13 bases agree with TRBD2. Germline CDR1 and CDR2: SGHRS and YFSETQ. Trimming took 4 bases from V and 0 from J; bases not matched to a gene: 16. CDR3 length: 22 amino acids. The CDR3 is CASSLGLAGTHLLLSGANVLTF. The CDR3 bases are TGCGCCAGCAGCCTGGGACTAGCGGGGACCCATTTATTACTCTCTGGGGCCAACGTCCTGACTTTC.

The V and J genes are TRBV19 and TRBJ2-5, with 8 bases matching TRBD2. This CDR3 spans 14 amino acids. Germline V CDR1 and CDR2: LNHDA, SQIVND (reference sequence). V gave up 10 bases and J gave up 5 bases; unmatched junction bases: 12. The CDR3 loop is CATNAGGRLETQYF. The DNA for the CDR3 is TGTGCCACCAACGCGGGGGGCAGACTGGAGACCCAGTACTTC.

Here the CDR3 DNA reads TGCGCCAGCAGCTTGGCCCAGGGGCACGCCTCTGGAAACACCATATATTTT. Encoded protein: CASSLAQGHASGNTIYF. The chain joins TRBV5-1 to TRBJ1-3, with D possibly matching TRBD1 (6 bases). Trimming stripped 0 bases from V and 0 bases from J, with 13 bases between. Germline V gene sequence: CDR1 SGHRS, CDR2 YFSETQ. The length of the CDR3 is 17 residues.

The count of this clone is one. The genes are TRBV5-1 and TRBJ1-1, with 9 bases aligning to TRBD1. With 3 bases clipped from V and 5 bases from J, the junction kept 8 bases outside the gene matches. Per the germline V gene, CDR1 is SGHRS and CDR2 is YFSETQ. This CDR3 is built from 15 residues. The CDR3 nucleotides are TGCGCCAGCAGCTCCGGGACAGGGTTGGGGACTGAAGCTTTCTTT. It codes for CASSSGTGLGTEAFF.